Presented here are 24 T cell receptor delta chains from one specimen sequenced in a study of γδ T cells in repeated Plasmodium falciparum infection. Vgamma9/Vdelta2+ and Vdelta2-negative gammadelta T cells were flow-sorted from PBMC for bulk sequencing. TCRdb called clones from the multiplex PCR reads again using CATT. The sample includes over 45,000 delta-chain clones, roughly 1.5% of them seen just once. Sequencing was carried out using gamma-delta T cells from blood. These receptors came from a pool of human donors (malaria-infected and uninfected, not separated).

Note on this clone: The protein TCRdb lists belongs to a much larger clone and differs from this DNA's translation at residue 5, which points to a read error; the protein shown is made from the DNA. The rearrangement uses TRDV2 and TRDJ1; D unclear. Per the germline V gene, CDR1 is GEAIGNYY and CDR2 is EKD. Trimming took off 3 bases at V and 0 bases at J, with 16 bases between the two ends. The CDR3 contains 16 residues. CDR3 in DNA: TGTGCCTGTGACGCCGTTTACAGGGAGAACACCGATAAACTCATCTTT. It translates to CACDAVYRENTDKLIF.

Of note for this clone: With only one base between it and a far larger clone, this is likely a read error. Other nucleotide sequences in the sample specify the same CDR3. This sequence joins TRDV2 and TRDJ3; 10 bases agree with TRDD3. Assignment of the J gene here rests on matching the DNA to germline, because TCRdb gives none. This CDR3 is built from 21 residues. In germline, CDR1 is GEAIGNYY, CDR2 EKD. CDR3 region: CACDSSCTGGLVSWDTRQMFF. The DNA of the CDR3 is TGTGCCTGTGACTCGTCCTGTACTGGGGGATTGGTCTCCTGGGACACTCGACAGATGTTTTTC.

About this clone: TCRdb attributes to this sequence the protein of a much larger clone, which differs from the DNA translation at residue 16; a read error is likely, and the protein displayed is translated from the DNA. The genes are TRDV1 and TRDJ1, with D uncertain. The J gene comes from matching the DNA to germline here; TCRdb lacks it. The CDR3 has 23 residues. Trimming pared 0 bases from V and 0 bases from J, leaving 32 bases between. Germline V lookup: CDR1 TSWWSYY, CDR2 QGS. In nucleotides, the CDR3 is TGTGCTCTTGGGGAACTTAACGCCGCTTTTTTACTAGGGGCCCTTAGGTACACCGATAAACTCATCTTT. It is translated as CALGELNAAFLLGALRYTDKLIF.

Concerning this clone: TCRdb attributes to this sequence the protein of a much larger clone, which differs from the DNA translation at residue 7; a read error is likely, and the protein displayed is translated from the DNA. The chain couples TRDV1 to TRDJ1; D uncertain. Matching the DNA to germline supplied the J gene, which TCRdb does not give. The length of the CDR3 is 21 residues. Germline V gene lookup returns CDR1 TSWWSYY and CDR2 QGS. The ends were cut back, 0 bases at V and 0 bases at J, with 26 bases in the middle. CDR3 bases: TGTGCTCTTGGGGAACTCCCTCCTGCACTCTGGAGCTACGATCACACCGATAAACTCATCTTT. Protein product: CALGELPPALWSYDHTDKLIF.

Remarks on this clone: The TCRdb protein, from a much larger clone, departs from this DNA's translation at residue 4, likely by read error; the protein shown derives from the DNA. The chain joins TRDV2 to TRDJ1, with a tentative D call TRDD3 (6 bases). TCRdb gives no J gene; it was assigned here by matching the DNA to germline. Germline CDR1 GEAIGNYY, CDR2 EKD. The CDR3 covers 11 residues. The CDR3 loop is CACNTGSKLIF. In DNA form, the CDR3 reads TGTGCCTGTAACACTGGGTCTAAACTCATCTTT.

The sample holds a few counts of this clone. The amino acid sequence in TCRdb belongs to a much larger clone and departs from this DNA's translation at residue 8, likely a sequencing read error; the sequence shown is translated from the DNA. This rearrangement joins TRDV3 to TRDJ1; 10 bases map to TRDD3. This CDR3 comprises 17 residues. After removal of 3 bases from V and 4 bases from J, the junction contained 17 bases not matched to a gene. The V gene's germline CDR1 is TVYSNPD and CDR2 GDNSRS (reference sequence). CDR3 nucleotides: TGTGCCTTCGCGCGCTTAAGGTGCTGGGGGATATTCGATAAACTCATCTTT. This translates into CAFARLRCWGIFDKLIF.

There are many counts of this clone. TCRdb lists the protein of a much larger clone for this DNA, which differs at residue 13, so this is likely a read error; the protein given here is translated from the DNA itself. The V and J genes are TRDV1 and TRDJ1; 8 bases map to TRDD3. Looked up from germline, CDR1 is TSWWSYY and CDR2 is QGS. The CDR3 has 18 amino acids. With 4 bases clipped from V and 3 bases from J, the junction kept 16 bases outside the gene matches. The DNA of the CDR3 is TGTGCTCTTGGGGCTCTTCCTTTACTGGGGGTCAACGCCGATAAACTCATCTTT. Translating gives CALGALPLLGVNADKLIF.

As concerns this clone: The protein held in TCRdb is that of a much larger clone and does not match this DNA's translation at residue 3, likely because of a read error; the protein shown is translated from the DNA. The rearrangement uses TRDV1 and TRDJ1; 9 bases are a match to TRDD3. The J gene, left out of TCRdb, was set here by checking the DNA against germline. There are 23 residues in the CDR3. The V gene's germline CDR1 is TSWWSYY and CDR2 QGS. CDR3 sequence reads: CAPGEKGGKAFLILGEYTDKLIF. The CDR3 DNA reads as TGTGCTCCTGGGGAAAAAGGGGGAAAGGCCTTCCTTATACTGGGGGAGTACACCGATAAACTCATCTTT.

At least ten counts were recorded for this clone. The chain uses TRDV2 and TRDJ1; 12 bases fit TRDD3. TCRdb is silent on the J gene; assignment here came from matching the DNA to germline. The CDR3 length is 17 residues. Per the germline V gene, CDR1 is GEAIGNYY and CDR2 is EKD. The V segment lost 6 bases and the J segment 0 bases; nucleotides outside the gene matches: 10. CDR3 protein: CACQVLGDTSYTDKLIF. CDR3 nucleotide sequence: TGTGCCTGTCAAGTACTGGGGGATACATCGTACACCGATAAACTCATCTTT.

Remarks on this clone: TCRdb's listed protein matches a much larger clone and diverges from this DNA's translation at residue 3, likely through a read error; the protein shown comes from the DNA. The chain's CDR3 is CAIGERSFLHGTGGYAGLYTDKLIF. In DNA form, the CDR3 reads TGTGCTATTGGGGAACGAAGCTTCCTACATGGTACTGGGGGATACGCCGGGCTGTACACCGATAAACTCATCTTT. The rearrangement joins TRDV1 to TRDJ1; 13 bases map to TRDD3. Germline matching of the DNA provided the J gene here, since TCRdb leaves it blank. The germline CDR1 and CDR2 sequences are TSWWSYY and QGS. The CDR3 covers 25 residues.

This clone was seen only a few times. This DNA translates differently at residue 7 from the TCRdb protein, which is that of a much larger clone; a read error is likely, and the protein shown is the DNA's own translation. This sequence joins TRDV1 and TRDJ1; 7 nucleotides agree with TRDD3. Matching the DNA to germline supplied the J gene, which TCRdb does not give. Germline V CDR1 and CDR2: TSWWSYY, QGS. This CDR3 is built from 19 residues. Losses at the gene ends were 3 bases for V and 0 bases for J; bases not matched to a gene: 16. The CDR3 reads CALGDSRRSGYVYTDKLIF. CDR3 DNA: TGTGCTCTTGGGGACTCCCGTCGAAGTGGATACGTATACACCGATAAACTCATCTTT.

This clone was seen more than once but under ten times. The protein that TCRdb holds for this DNA derives from a much larger clone and differs from the translated DNA at residue 6, which likely indicates a read error; the protein shown here is translated from the DNA. The rearrangement joins TRDV1 to TRDJ1; 9 positions agree with TRDD3. No J gene is reported in TCRdb; it was inferred here by comparing the DNA with germline. Trimming at V came to 1 base and at J to 5 bases, leaving 17 bases not matched to a gene. The germline gives CDR1 TSWWSYY, CDR2 QGS. The CDR3 spans 19 residues. The CDR3 nucleotides are TGTGCTCTTGGGGAACCAGTCGTTCCTTCGCTGGGGGATTCGGATAAACTCATCTTT. This translates into CALGEPVVPSLGDSDKLIF.

In regard to this clone: A read error is likely here: a far larger clone is one base away. The same CDR3 arises from other DNA sequences in this sample as well. The chain joins TRDV1 to TRDJ1; TRDD3 matches at 9 bases. The J gene is absent in TCRdb and was assigned here via DNA matching to germline. CDR1 TSWWSYY and CDR2 QGS come from the germline V gene. The CDR3 is made up of 20 amino acids. The CDR3: CALGERLAALGDKYTDKLIF. The CDR3 region has the DNA TGTGCCCTTGGGGAACGGTTGGCTGCACTGGGGGACAAGTACACCGATAAACTCATCTTT.

Comment on this clone: It is likely a read error: a sequence one base away is far more abundant. This CDR3 is also generated by other DNA sequences in the sample. The CDR3 DNA follows: TGTGCTCTTGGGGAGCTATCCTACCAGGGGGATAGCTACACCGATAAACTCATCTTT. The encoded protein is CALGELSYQGDSYTDKLIF. V usage is TRDV1 and J usage is TRDJ1; 8 bases map to TRDD3. CDR3 length equals 19 residues. Unmatched junction bases numbered 15, after V lost 3 bases and J lost 0 bases. Germline CDR1 reads TSWWSYY; CDR2 reads QGS.

This clone showed up just a few times. Translating this DNA gives a protein that differs at residue 10 from the TCRdb one, which belongs to a much larger clone; a read error is likely, and the protein shown is this translation. The chain is built from TRDV1 and TRDJ1; TRDD3 aligns across 10 bases. No J gene was available from TCRdb, and it was assigned here by a germline match of the DNA. This CDR3 has 21 residues. The V gene end was trimmed by 4 bases and the J gene end by 1 base; junction bases not matched to a gene: 21. Germline V CDR1 and CDR2: TSWWSYY, QGS. CDR3 protein: CALGGLRSYELLGDVTDKLIF. In DNA form, the CDR3 reads TGTGCTCTTGGGGGTCTGAGGTCCTACGAGCTACTGGGGGATGTCACCGATAAACTCATCTTT.

With regard to this clone: With a far larger clone one base away, a read error is the likely cause. Other DNA sequences of this sample code for an identical CDR3. The chain employs TRDV3 and TRDJ1; TRDD3 aligns across 11 bases. Per germline, CDR1 TVYSNPD and CDR2 GDNSRS (reference sequence). The CDR3 contains 17 residues. CDR3 region: CASHAASGGYCHDKLIF. CDR3 sequence (DNA): TGTGCCTCTCATGCCGCCTCTGGGGGATACTGTCACGATAAACTCATTTTT.

This clone was observed at least ten times. This rearrangement joins TRDV2 to TRDJ1, with 10 bases fitting TRDD3. This CDR3 spans 18 amino acids. J was trimmed by 2 bases and V by 0 bases; bases with no gene match: 11. Germline V gene data show CDR1 as GEAIGNYY and CDR2 as EKD. The CDR3 protein is CACDTVAAVLGDTDKLIF. CDR3 bases: TGTGCCTGTGACACCGTAGCGGCCGTACTGGGGGATACCGATAAACTCATCTTT.

Many counts were recorded for this clone. A read error may explain this, as a much larger clone is one base away. The chain carries TRDV1 and TRDJ3; D perhaps matches TRDD3 (5 bases). This CDR3 spans 17 amino acids. The germline gives CDR1 TSWWSYY, CDR2 QGS. The CDR3 loop is CALGVNHRPWDTRQTFF. The CDR3 nucleotides read TGTGCTCTTGGGGTAAACCACAGGCCCTGGGACACCCGACAGACGTTTTTC.

This clone was seen a handful of times. A single base is all that separates this from a far larger clone, so a read error is likely. Other nucleotide sequences in the sample specify the same CDR3. The CDR3 coding sequence is TGTGCCCTTGGGGACTCCCCTCCTAAAGGGGATGGGGGATACGGGAAAGGCGATAAACTCATCTTT. Amino acid sequence: CALGDSPPKGDGGYGKGDKLIF. The chain uses TRDV1 and TRDJ1; 11 positions match TRDD3. TCRdb offers no J gene call, so here the DNA was matched to germline to obtain one. CDR3 size: 22 residues. The V gene's germline CDR1 is TSWWSYY and CDR2 QGS.

A remark on this clone: The protein held in TCRdb is that of a much larger clone and does not match this DNA's translation at residue 4, likely because of a read error; the protein shown is translated from the DNA. The genes are TRDV1 and TRDJ1; no clear D gene. CDR1 and CDR2 (germline): TSWWSYY, QGS. The CDR3 loop spans 20 amino acids. CDR3 sequence (DNA): TGTGCTCTTGAGGAACCCGCAACTCAGGTAGTGATGGCGTACACCGATAAACTCATCTTT. Translation: CALEEPATQVVMAYTDKLIF.

This clone appeared a few times. For this DNA, TCRdb reports the protein of a much larger clone, which diverges at residue 8, most likely from a read error; the protein presented here is translated directly from the DNA. The same CDR3 also results from other DNA sequences found in this sample. V usage is TRDV3 and J usage is TRDJ1, with TRDD3 matching 8 bases. TCRdb is silent on the J gene; assignment here came from matching the DNA to germline. V lost 2 bases, J lost 8 bases, and 19 bases stayed unmatched. The CDR3 consists of 16 residues. Germline V gene sequence: CDR1 TVYSNPD, CDR2 GDNSRS (reference sequence). The CDR3 protein is CAFSYEYRGIMDKLIF. The CDR3 DNA reads TGTGCCTTTTCCTACGAGTACAGGGGGATAATGGACAAACTCATCTTT.

Of note for this clone: The translation of this DNA and the TCRdb protein of a much larger clone differ at residue 5, probably owing to a read error; the protein shown here is translated from the DNA. The chain's CDR3 is CALRRWGIYGTDKLIF. CDR3 sequence (DNA): TGTGCTCTTAGGAGATGGGGGATTTATGGCACCGATAAACTCATCTTT. The chain combines TRDV1 with TRDJ1; 8 bases are shared with TRDD3. CDR3 length: 16 residues. Germline assignment: CDR1 TSWWSYY and CDR2 QGS. V was pared by 8 bases and J by 1 base, with 12 bases of the junction left unmatched.

This clone was detected a few times. TCRdb shows a much larger clone's protein in place of this DNA's translation, and the two differ at residue 18, likely through a read error; the protein shown is translated from the DNA. The genes are TRDV1 and TRDJ1, with 7 bases fitting TRDD3. The CDR3 is 19 residues long. Germline CDR1 reads TSWWSYY; CDR2 reads QGS. DNA of the CDR3: TGTGCTCTTGGGGGGGGCGTCCTCAGGATACGCTCGTACACCGATAAACTCACCTTT. It translates to CALGGGVLRIRSYTDKLTF.

As for this clone: A far larger clone is off by one base, so a read error is likely. This sample also contains other DNA sequences that code for the same CDR3. V is TRDV1 and J is TRDJ3, with D unclear. TCRdb offers no J gene call, so here the DNA was matched to germline to obtain one. Germline assignment: CDR1 TSWWSYY and CDR2 QGS. The CDR3 runs to 25 residues. V lost 0 bases, J lost 0 bases, and 30 bases lay in between. As DNA, the CDR3 is TGTGCTCTTGGGGAACTGCCCCTAGGGTTCACCTCTACCGGGGCAAGCTCCTGGGACACCCGACAGATGTTTTTC. Translating gives CALGELPLGFTSTGASSWDTRQMFF.